The 18 T cell receptor beta chains below were found in one sample sequenced in a study of T cell changes during pregnancy in multiple sclerosis. Sequencing was performed with immunoSEQ multiplex PCR; in TCRdb, only in-frame clones are kept and a portion is missing. The sample records roughly 60,000 clones, about 90% being singletons. The source was CD4+ T cells from peripheral blood mononuclear cells, collected in the first trimester of pregnancy. Receptors originate from a female donor with multiple sclerosis, enrolled in a pregnancy study.

This chain joins TRBV5-1 and TRBJ2-5, with TRBD2 identical over 7 bases. The trim removed 0 bases at V and 2 bases at J, leaving 1 base unmatched. Germline assignment: CDR1 SGHRS and CDR2 YFSETQ. CDR3 size: 14 residues. CDR3: CASSLEAGQETQYF. For the CDR3, the DNA is TGCGCCAGCAGCTTGGAAGCGGGGCAAGAGACCCAGTACTTC.

This clone showed up just once. V gene TRBV19 combines with J gene TRBJ2-1; 8 bases agree with TRBD1. Losses at the gene ends were 7 bases for V and 5 bases for J; bases not matched to a gene: 7. The CDR3 is 14 amino acids. From germline, CDR1 is LNHDA and CDR2 SQIVND (reference sequence). The CDR3 region is CASNRDRTNNEQFF. In DNA, the CDR3 is TGTGCCAGTAACCGGGACAGGACGAACAATGAGCAGTTCTTC.

This chain joins TRBV4-3 and TRBJ2-7; D is perhaps TRBD1 (5 bases). With 1 base removed from V and 2 bases from J, the gap between germline ends came to 15 bases. The germline CDR1 and CDR2 sequences are LGHNA and YSLEER. The length of the CDR3 is 16 residues. DNA for the CDR3: TGCGCCAGCAGCCAAGGGGGCGGAGCTCCTGCCTACGAGCAGTACTTC. As protein: CASSQGGGAPAYEQYF.

The genes are TRBV7-9 and TRBJ1-2, with no clear D. Germline CDR1 and CDR2: SEHNR and FQNEAQ (reference sequence). The CDR3 is 17 amino acids. V gave up 5 bases and J gave up 0 bases, with 19 bases separating them. Written as DNA, the CDR3 is TGTGCCAGCAGCCTGCCCGGCGTGAGGGCCCCTAACTATGGCTACACCTTC. It codes for CASSLPGVRAPNYGYTF. The full variable domain, in which reference TRBV7-9 and TRBJ1-2 provide the parts outside the CDR3, is DTGVSQNPRHKITKRGQNVTFRCDPISEHNRLYWYRQTLGQGPEFLTYFQNEAQLEKSRLLSDRFSAERPKGSFSTLEIQRTEQGDSAMYLCASSLPGVRAPNYGYTFGSGTRLTVV.

The chain joins TRBV4-1 to TRBJ1-2; D may be TRBD1 (6 bases). Germline V gene lookup returns CDR1 MGHRA and CDR2 YSYEKL. This CDR3 is built from 15 residues. Trimming cost V 0 bases and J 2 bases, with 10 bases left between them. DNA of the CDR3: TGCGCCAGCAGCCAAGAAATACAGGGAAACTATGGCTACACCTTC. Its translation is CASSQEIQGNYGYTF.

The CDR3 nucleotides are TGTGCCAGCAGCCACCGTAGCGGGGGCCTCTCCTACGAGCAGTACTTC. The encoded protein is CASSHRSGGLSYEQYF. V usage is TRBV7-8 and J usage is TRBJ2-7; 9 bases are a match to TRBD2. This CDR3 has 16 amino acids. V lost 5 bases and J lost 0; bases outside the gene matches: 8. The germline CDR1 and CDR2 sequences are SGHVS and FQNEAQ.

The genes are TRBV4-3 and TRBJ2-2; 11 nucleotides agree with TRBD2. The CDR3 consists of 16 residues. Per germline, CDR1 LGHNA and CDR2 YSLEER. The V and J ends lost 8 bases and 5 bases, in that order; junction bases with no gene match: 10. CDR3 DNA: TGCGCCAGCGCAGATAGCGGGGGGGCTGCAACCGGGGAGCTGTTTTTT. Translation: CASADSGGAATGELFF.

V gene TRBV5-1 combines with J gene TRBJ2-5, with 7 nucleotides matching TRBD1. From germline, CDR1 is SGHRS and CDR2 YFSETQ. The CDR3 runs to 15 residues. Germline trimming cut 1 base from V and 1 base from J; bases unmatched to any gene: 4. CDR3 sequence reads: CASSLLGDSQETQYF. The CDR3 DNA sequence: TGCGCCAGCAGCTTGTTGGGGGACAGCCAAGAGACCCAGTACTTC.

J is TRBJ1-1 and V is TRBV5-1; 8 positions match TRBD1. Germline lookup yields CDR1 SGHRS and CDR2 YFSETQ. J lost 5 bases, V lost 4 bases, and 7 bases had no gene match. This CDR3 region has 14 residues. CDR3 nucleotide sequence: TGCGCCAGCAGCATCGGACAGGGATGGACTGAAGCTTTCTTT. It translates to CASSIGQGWTEAFF.

This rearrangement joins TRBV5-4 to TRBJ1-6; 9 bases map to TRBD1. CDR1 and CDR2 (germline): SGHNT, YYREEE (reference sequence). The CDR3 covers 15 residues. J was trimmed by 6 bases and V by 0 bases; bases with no gene match: 1. The CDR3 bases are TGTGCCAGCAGCTTGGTGGGACAGGGTAATTCACCCCTCCACTTT. Translating it yields CASSLVGQGNSPLHF.

This clone came up once. The chain uses TRBV2 and TRBJ2-3; D is unclear. V lost 4 bases and J 5 bases, leaving 7 bases between the germline ends. This CDR3 contains 12 residues. The germline V gene has CDR1 SNHLY and CDR2 FYNNEI. CDR3 residues: CASSVSRDTQYF. CDR3 in DNA: TGTGCCAGCAGTGTGTCGAGAGATACGCAGTATTTT.

The genes are TRBV5-1 and TRBJ2-3; 9 bases are a match to TRBD2. With 3 bases clipped from V and 4 bases from J, the junction kept 9 bases outside the gene matches. CDR3 size: 16 residues. Germline lookup yields CDR1 SGHRS and CDR2 YFSETQ. CDR3 region: CASSWDLAGPADTQYF. The CDR3 region has the DNA TGCGCCAGCAGCTGGGACCTAGCGGGGCCGGCAGATACGCAGTATTTT.

The chain is built from TRBV9 and TRBJ1-2; 7 positions agree with TRBD1. There are 14 residues in the CDR3. From germline, CDR1 is SGDLS and CDR2 YYNGEE. V trimming: 3 bases; J trimming: 6 bases; junction bases outside the gene matches: 8. In nucleotides, the CDR3 is TGTGCCAGCAGCGGGGGACAGCTAGTCCATGGCTACACCTTC. It encodes CASSGGQLVHGYTF.

The chain employs TRBV7-2 and TRBJ1-6; 7 bases fit TRBD1. The CDR3 runs to 14 residues. Per germline, CDR1 SGHTA and CDR2 FQGNSA. The ends lost 3 bases at V and 7 bases at J; junction bases unmatched: 3. The CDR3 loop reads CASSFRDRNSPLHF. In DNA, the CDR3 is TGTGCCAGCAGCTTCCGGGACAGAAATTCACCCCTCCACTTT.

The rearrangement uses TRBV2 and TRBJ1-6; TRBD1 matches 10 bases. V dropped 7 bases and J dropped 9; count of bases not matched to a gene: 9. CDR3 length equals 15 residues. Germline values: CDR1 SNHLY, CDR2 FYNNEI. The CDR3 loop is CASNAPGQGPSPLHF. Here the CDR3 DNA reads TGTGCCAGCAACGCCCCGGGACAGGGGCCTTCACCCCTCCACTTT. Filled out from reference TRBV2 and TRBJ1-6, the complete variable domain reads EPEVTQTPSHQVTQMGQEVILRCVPISNHLYFYWYRQILGQKVEFLVSFYNNEISEKSEIFDDQFSVERPDGSNFTLKIRSTKLEDSAMYFCASNAPGQGPSPLHFGNGTRLTVT.

The chain is built from TRBV9 and TRBJ2-2, with TRBD1 matching over 10 bases. Trimming took 4 bases from V and 6 from J; bases not matched to a gene: 9. Germline V gene data show CDR1 as SGDLS and CDR2 as YYNGEE. This CDR3 has 16 residues. The CDR3 is CASSLRQGAYSGELFF. For the CDR3, the DNA is TGTGCCAGCAGCCTTAGACAGGGGGCGTACTCCGGGGAGCTGTTTTTT. Together with reference TRBV9 and TRBJ2-2, the CDR3 gives the full variable domain: DSGVTQTPKHLITATGQRVTLRCSPRSGDLSVYWYQQSLDQGLQFLIQYYNGEERAKGNILERFSAQQFPDLHSELNLSSLELGDSALYFCASSLRQGAYSGELFFGEGSRLTVL.

This chain uses TRBV6-1 with TRBJ1-4; D is uncertain. Germline V gene lookup returns CDR1 MNHNS and CDR2 SASEGT. V was shortened by 6 bases and J by 8 bases, with 16 bases between the two germline ends. The CDR3 is made up of 14 amino acids. The CDR3 here is CASRVTEGREKLFF. In DNA form, the CDR3 reads TGTGCCAGCAGGGTGACGGAGGGAAGAGAAAAACTGTTTTTT.

The rearrangement uses TRBV15 and TRBJ2-1; weak D call: TRBD2 (6 bases). Germline CDR1 LNHNV, CDR2 YYDKDF (reference sequence). Trimming shortened V by 5 bases and J by 1 base, and 15 bases separated the two germline ends. This CDR3 is 16 amino acids long. This chain's CDR3 is CATSEKRVASYNEQFF. CDR3 in DNA: TGTGCCACCAGCGAAAAGCGGGTCGCTTCCTACAATGAGCAGTTCTTC. Full variable domain (rest looked up from reference TRBV15 and TRBJ2-1): DAMVIQNPRYQVTQFGKPVTLSCSQTLNHNVMYWYQQKSSQAPKLLFHYYDKDFNNEADTPDNFQSRRPNTSFCFLDIRSPGLGDTAMYLCATSEKRVASYNEQFFGPGTRLTVL.